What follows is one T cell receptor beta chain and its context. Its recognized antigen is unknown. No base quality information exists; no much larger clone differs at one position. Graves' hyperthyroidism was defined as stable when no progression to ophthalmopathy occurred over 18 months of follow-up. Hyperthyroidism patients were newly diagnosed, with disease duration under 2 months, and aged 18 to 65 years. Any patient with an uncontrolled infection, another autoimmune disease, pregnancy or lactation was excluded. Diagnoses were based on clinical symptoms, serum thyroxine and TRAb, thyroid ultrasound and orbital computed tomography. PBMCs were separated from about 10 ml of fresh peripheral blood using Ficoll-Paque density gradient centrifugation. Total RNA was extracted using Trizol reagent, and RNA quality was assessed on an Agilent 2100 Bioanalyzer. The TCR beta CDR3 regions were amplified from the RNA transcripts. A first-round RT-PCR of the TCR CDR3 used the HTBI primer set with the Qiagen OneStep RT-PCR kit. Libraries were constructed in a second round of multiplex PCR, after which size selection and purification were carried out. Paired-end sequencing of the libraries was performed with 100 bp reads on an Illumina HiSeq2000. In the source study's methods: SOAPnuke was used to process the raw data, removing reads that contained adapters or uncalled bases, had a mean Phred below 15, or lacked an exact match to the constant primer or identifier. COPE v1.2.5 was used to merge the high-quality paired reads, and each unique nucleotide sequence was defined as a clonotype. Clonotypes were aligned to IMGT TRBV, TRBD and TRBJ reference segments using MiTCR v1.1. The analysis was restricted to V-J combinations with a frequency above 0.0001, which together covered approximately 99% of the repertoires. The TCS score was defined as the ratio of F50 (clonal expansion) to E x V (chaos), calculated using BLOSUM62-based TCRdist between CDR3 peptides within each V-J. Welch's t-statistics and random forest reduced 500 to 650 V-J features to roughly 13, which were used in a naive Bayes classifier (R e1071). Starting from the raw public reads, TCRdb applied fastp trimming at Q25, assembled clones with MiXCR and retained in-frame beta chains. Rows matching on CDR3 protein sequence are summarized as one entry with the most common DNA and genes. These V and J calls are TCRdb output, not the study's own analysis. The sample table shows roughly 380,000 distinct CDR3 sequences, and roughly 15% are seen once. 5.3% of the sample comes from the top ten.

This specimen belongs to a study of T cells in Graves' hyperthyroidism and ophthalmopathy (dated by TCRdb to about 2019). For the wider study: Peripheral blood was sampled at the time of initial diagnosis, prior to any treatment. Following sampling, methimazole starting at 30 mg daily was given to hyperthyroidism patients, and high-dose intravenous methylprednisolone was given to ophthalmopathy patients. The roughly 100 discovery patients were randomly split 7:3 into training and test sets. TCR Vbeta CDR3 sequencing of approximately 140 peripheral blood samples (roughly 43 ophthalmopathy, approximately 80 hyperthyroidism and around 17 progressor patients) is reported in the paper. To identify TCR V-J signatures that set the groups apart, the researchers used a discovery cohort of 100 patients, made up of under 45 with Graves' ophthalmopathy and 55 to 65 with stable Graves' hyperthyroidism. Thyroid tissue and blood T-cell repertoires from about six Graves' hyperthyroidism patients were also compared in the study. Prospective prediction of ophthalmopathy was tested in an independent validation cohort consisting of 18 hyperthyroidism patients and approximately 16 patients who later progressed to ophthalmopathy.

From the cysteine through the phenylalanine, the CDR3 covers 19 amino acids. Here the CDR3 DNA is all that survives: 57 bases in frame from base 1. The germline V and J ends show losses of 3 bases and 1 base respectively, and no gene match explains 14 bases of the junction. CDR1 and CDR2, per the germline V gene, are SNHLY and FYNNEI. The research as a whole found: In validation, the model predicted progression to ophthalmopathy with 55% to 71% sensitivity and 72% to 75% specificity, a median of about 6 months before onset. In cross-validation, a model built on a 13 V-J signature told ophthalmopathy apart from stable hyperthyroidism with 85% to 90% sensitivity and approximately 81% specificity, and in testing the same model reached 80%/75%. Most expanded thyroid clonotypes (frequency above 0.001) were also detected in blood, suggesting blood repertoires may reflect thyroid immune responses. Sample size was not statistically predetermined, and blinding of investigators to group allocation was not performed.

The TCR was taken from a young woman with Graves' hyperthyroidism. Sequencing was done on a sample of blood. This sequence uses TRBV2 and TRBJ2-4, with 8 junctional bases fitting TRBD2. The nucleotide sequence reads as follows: TGTGCCAGCAGTGAGTCGCGGCTAGCGGGCGCCATTGCCAAAAACATTCAGTACTTC. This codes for CASSESRLAGAIAKNIQYF.